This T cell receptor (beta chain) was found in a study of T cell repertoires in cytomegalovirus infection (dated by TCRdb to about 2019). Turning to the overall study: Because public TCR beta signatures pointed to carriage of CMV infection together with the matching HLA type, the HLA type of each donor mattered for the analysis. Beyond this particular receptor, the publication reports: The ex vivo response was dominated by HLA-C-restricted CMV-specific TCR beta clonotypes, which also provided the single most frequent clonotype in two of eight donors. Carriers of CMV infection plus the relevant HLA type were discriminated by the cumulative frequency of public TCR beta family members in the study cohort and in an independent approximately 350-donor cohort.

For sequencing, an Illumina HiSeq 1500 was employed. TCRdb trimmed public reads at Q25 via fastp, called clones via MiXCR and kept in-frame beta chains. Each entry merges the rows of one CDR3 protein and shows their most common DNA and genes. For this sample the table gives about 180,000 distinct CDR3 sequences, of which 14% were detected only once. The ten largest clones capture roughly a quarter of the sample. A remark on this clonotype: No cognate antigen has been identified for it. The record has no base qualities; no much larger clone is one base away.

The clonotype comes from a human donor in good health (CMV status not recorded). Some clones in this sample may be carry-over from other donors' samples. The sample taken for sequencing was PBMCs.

The nucleotide sequence reads TGTGCCAGCAGCGAGTACTCCTACAATGAGCAGTTCTTC. Its amino acids are CASSEYSYNEQFF. In this chain, TRBV6-2 or TRBV6-3 is recombined with TRBJ2-1; no confident D gene assignment can be made. V gives up 6 bases and J gives up 0 bases, and the segment between their germline ends measures 6 bases. According to the germline V gene, CDR1 reads MNHEY and CDR2 reads SVGEGT. Its CDR3 holds 13 amino acids, cysteine through phenylalanine. Just CDR3 DNA is preserved here, 39 bases in frame from base 1.